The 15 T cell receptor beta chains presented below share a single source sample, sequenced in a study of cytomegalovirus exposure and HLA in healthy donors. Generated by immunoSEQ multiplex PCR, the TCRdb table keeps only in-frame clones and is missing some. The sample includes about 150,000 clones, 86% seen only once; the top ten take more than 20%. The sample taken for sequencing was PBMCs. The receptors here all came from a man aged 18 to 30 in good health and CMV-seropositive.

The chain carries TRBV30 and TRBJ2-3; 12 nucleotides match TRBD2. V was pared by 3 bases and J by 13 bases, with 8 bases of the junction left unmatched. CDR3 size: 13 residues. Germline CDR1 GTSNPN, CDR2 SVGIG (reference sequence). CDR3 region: CAWRPLTSGSEYF. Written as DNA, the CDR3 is TGTGCCTGGAGGCCCTTGACTAGCGGGAGTGAGTATTTT.

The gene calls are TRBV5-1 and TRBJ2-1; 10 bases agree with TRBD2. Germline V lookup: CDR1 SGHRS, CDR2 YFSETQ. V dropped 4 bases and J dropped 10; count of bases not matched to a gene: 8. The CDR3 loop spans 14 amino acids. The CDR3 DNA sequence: TGCGCCAGCAGCCCCAAGCGGGAGGGCCTGGAGCAGTTCTTC. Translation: CASSPKREGLEQFF. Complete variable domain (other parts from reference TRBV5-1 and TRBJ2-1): KAGVTQTPRYLIKTRGQQVTLSCSPISGHRSVSWYQQTPGQGLQFLFEYFSETQRNKGNFPGRFSGRQFSNSRSEMNVSTLELGDSALYLCASSPKREGLEQFFGPGTRLTVL.

The CDR3 sequence: CASSLVAGPSSYNEQFF. The DNA for the CDR3 is TGTGCCAGCAGCTTAGTGGCGGGCCCTAGCTCCTACAATGAGCAGTTCTTC. The chain carries TRBV7-2 and TRBJ2-1, with D tentatively TRBD2 (5 bases). CDR3 size: 17 residues. Germline CDR1 and CDR2: SGHTA and FQGNSA. V shed 1 base and J shed 0 bases, with 13 bases lying between them.

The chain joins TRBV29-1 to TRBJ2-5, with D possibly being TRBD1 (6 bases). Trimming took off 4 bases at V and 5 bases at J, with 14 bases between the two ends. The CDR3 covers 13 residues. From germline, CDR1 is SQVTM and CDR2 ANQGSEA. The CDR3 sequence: CSVAPTGWETQYF. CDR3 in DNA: TGCAGCGTTGCCCCGACAGGTTGGGAGACCCAGTACTTC.

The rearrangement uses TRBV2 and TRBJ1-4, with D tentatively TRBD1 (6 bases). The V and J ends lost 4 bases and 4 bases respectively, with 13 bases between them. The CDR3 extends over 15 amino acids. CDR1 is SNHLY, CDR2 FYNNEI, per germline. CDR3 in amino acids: CASSGGGAFNEKLFF. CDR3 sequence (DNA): TGTGCCAGCAGTGGCGGGGGGGCGTTTAATGAAAAACTGTTTTTT.

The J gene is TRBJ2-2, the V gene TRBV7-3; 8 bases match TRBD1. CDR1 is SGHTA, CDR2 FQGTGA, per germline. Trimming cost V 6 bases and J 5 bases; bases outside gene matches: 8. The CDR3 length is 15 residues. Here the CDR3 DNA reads TGTGCCAGCAGGAACCAGGGGGCGCGGACCGGGGAGCTGTTTTTT. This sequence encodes CASRNQGARTGELFF.

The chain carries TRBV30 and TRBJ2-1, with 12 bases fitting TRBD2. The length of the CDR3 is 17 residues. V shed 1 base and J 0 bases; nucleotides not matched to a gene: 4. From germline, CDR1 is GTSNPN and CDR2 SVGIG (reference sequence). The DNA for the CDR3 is TGTGCCTGGAGTGGTCCGGGACTAGCGGGCTCCTACAATGAGCAGTTCTTC. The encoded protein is CAWSGPGLAGSYNEQFF.

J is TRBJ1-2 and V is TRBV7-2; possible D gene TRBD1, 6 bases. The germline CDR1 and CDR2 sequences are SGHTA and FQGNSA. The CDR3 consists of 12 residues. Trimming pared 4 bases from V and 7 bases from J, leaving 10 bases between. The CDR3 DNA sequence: TGTGCCAGCAGCTACCCAGGGGTTGGCTACACCTTC. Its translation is CASSYPGVGYTF.

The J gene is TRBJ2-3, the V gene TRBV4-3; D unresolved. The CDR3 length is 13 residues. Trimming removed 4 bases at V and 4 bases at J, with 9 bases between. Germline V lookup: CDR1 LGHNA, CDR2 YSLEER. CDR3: CASSRASSDTQYF. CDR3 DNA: TGCGCCAGCAGCCGGGCTTCTTCAGATACGCAGTATTTT.

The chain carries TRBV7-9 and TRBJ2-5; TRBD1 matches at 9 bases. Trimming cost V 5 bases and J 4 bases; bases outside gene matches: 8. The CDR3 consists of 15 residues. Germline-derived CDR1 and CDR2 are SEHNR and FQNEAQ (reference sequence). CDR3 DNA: TGTGCCAGCAGCCACCGACAGGGGGAAGGAGAGACCCAGTACTTC. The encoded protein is CASSHRQGEGETQYF.

This CDR3 is CASSLGQGWADTQYF. CDR3 sequence (DNA): TGCGCCAGCAGCTTGGGGCAGGGATGGGCAGATACGCAGTATTTT. The J gene is TRBJ2-3, the V gene TRBV5-1; D perhaps matches TRBD1 (5 bases). V dropped 0 bases and J dropped 4 bases, with 12 bases sitting between them. The CDR3 runs 15 residues. Per germline, CDR1 SGHRS and CDR2 YFSETQ.

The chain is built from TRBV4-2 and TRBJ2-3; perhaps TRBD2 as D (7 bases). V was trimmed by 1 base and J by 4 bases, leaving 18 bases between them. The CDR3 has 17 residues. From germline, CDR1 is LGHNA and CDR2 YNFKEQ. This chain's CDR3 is CASSQALGGAVSDTQYF. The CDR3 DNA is TGTGCCAGCAGCCAAGCCCTGGGGGGGGCGGTATCAGATACGCAGTATTTT.

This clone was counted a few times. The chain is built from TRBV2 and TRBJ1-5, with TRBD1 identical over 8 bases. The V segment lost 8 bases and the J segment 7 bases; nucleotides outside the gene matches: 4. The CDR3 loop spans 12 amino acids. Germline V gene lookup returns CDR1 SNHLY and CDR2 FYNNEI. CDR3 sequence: CASQDRAQPQHF. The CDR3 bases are TGTGCCAGCCAGGACAGGGCCCAGCCCCAGCATTTT.

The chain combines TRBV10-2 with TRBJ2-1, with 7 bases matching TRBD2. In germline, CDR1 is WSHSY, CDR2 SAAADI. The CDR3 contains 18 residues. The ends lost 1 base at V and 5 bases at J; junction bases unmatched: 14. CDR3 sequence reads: CASSEFPGGAPPHNEQFF. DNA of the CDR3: TGCGCCAGCAGTGAGTTCCCGGGAGGAGCCCCACCACACAATGAGCAGTTCTTC.

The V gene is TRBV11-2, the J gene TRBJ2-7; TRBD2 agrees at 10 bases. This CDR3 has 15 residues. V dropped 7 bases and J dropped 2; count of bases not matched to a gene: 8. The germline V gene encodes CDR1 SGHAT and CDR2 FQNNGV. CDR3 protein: CASTRQREGTYEQYF. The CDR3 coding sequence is TGTGCCAGCACCCGGCAGCGGGAGGGTACCTACGAGCAGTACTTC.